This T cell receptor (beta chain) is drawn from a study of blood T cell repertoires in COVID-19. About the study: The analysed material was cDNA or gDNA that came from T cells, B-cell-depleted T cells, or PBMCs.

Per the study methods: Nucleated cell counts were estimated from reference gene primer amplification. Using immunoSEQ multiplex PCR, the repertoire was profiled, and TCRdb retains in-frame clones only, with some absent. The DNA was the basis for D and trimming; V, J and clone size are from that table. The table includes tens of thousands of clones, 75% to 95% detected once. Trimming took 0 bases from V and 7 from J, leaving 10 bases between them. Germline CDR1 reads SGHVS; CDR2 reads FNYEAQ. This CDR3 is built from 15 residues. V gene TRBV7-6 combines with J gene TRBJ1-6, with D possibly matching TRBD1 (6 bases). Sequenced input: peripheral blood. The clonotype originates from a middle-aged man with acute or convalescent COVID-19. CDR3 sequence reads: CASSLASRGNSPLHF. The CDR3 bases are TGTGCCAGCAGCTTAGCGAGCAGGGGAAATTCACCCCTCCACTTT.